Shown below are 30 T cell receptor beta chains from a single sample sequenced in a study of early T cells in non-severe SARS-CoV-2 infection. TCRdb reprocessed the 5' RACE reads with MiXCR, giving one entry per CDR3 protein. The data show about 61,000 distinct CDR3 sequences, 12% seen once. This material consisted of whole blood, taken at baseline. Receptors originate from an adult who was a healthcare worker with PCR-confirmed SARS-CoV-2 infection or an uninfected control (not recorded which). The donor label of this sample is uncertain.

This clonotype was picked up a small number of times. The V and J genes are TRBV28 and TRBJ1-2; D gene ambiguous. The CDR3 runs to 11 residues. Trimming left V 5 bases short and J 8 bases short, with 9 bases between. Per germline, CDR1 MDHEN and CDR2 SYDVKM. The CDR3 DNA reads as TGTGCCAGCAGTCCCGGTATAGGCTACACCTTC. It codes for CASSPGIGYTF.

This clonotype turned up a few times. The genes are TRBV5-5 and TRBJ2-7, with 13 bases aligning to TRBD2. The CDR3 runs 16 residues. J gave up 1 base and V 3 bases, and 4 bases lay outside the gene matches. Germline V gene data show CDR1 as SGHKS and CDR2 as YYEKEE (reference sequence). CDR3 residues: CASSSRLAGGSYEQYV. CDR3 nucleotide sequence: TGTGCCAGCAGCTCCCGACTAGCGGGGGGTTCCTACGAGCAGTACGTC.

This clonotype was seen more than once but under ten times. This rearrangement joins TRBV9 to TRBJ1-1, with D perhaps TRBD1 (5 bases). There are 14 residues in the CDR3. The germline CDR1 and CDR2 sequences are SGDLS and YYNGEE. The ends were cut back, 4 bases at V and 2 bases at J, with 12 bases in the middle. CDR3 sequence: CASSPRTFNTEAFF. CDR3 sequence (DNA): TGTGCCAGCAGCCCCCGGACATTTAACACTGAAGCTTTCTTT.

This clonotype was found many times. The chain recombines TRBV11-2 with TRBJ2-2; unclear D gene. There are 12 residues in the CDR3. CDR1 is SGHAT, CDR2 FQNNGV, per germline. V was pared by 3 bases and J by 5 bases, with 4 bases between. CDR3 in DNA: TGTGCCAGCAGCTTTACTACCGGGGAGCTGTTTTTT. This translates into CASSFTTGELFF.

This clonotype has just a few counts. The chain is built from TRBV9 and TRBJ2-4; D perhaps matches TRBD1 (6 bases). Germline assignment: CDR1 SGDLS and CDR2 YYNGEE. The CDR3 extends over 14 amino acids. The germline V and J ends were trimmed by 4 bases and 6 bases, with 14 bases remaining between them. The CDR3 is CASSIQGRGNIQYF. The CDR3 DNA sequence: TGTGCCAGCAGCATACAGGGTAGGGGAAACATTCAGTACTTC.

This clonotype has just a few counts. The rearrangement links TRBV3-1 to TRBJ2-3, with D possibly matching TRBD2 (5 bases). V was pared by 5 bases and J by 0 bases, with 12 bases between. The germline V gene encodes CDR1 LGHDT and CDR2 YNNKEL (reference sequence). There are 15 residues in the CDR3. CDR3 DNA: TGTGCCAGCAGCGAGGGAGTCACCAGCACAGATACGCAGTATTTT. This sequence encodes CASSEGVTSTDTQYF.

This clonotype showed up just a few times. The chain employs TRBV7-9 and TRBJ2-3; 9 bases are a match to TRBD1. The CDR3 is 17 residues long. CDR1 SEHNR and CDR2 FQNEAQ come from the germline V gene (reference sequence). Trimming took 3 bases from V and 0 from J; bases not matched to a gene: 7. As DNA, the CDR3 is TGTGCCAGCAGCTTGATAGGGACAGGGATTAGCACAGATACGCAGTATTTT. This sequence encodes CASSLIGTGISTDTQYF.

This clonotype was seen ten or more times. The CDR3 protein is CASGFLGQGNEKLFF. The CDR3 region has the DNA TGCGCCAGCGGTTTTCTCGGGCAGGGGAATGAAAAACTGTTTTTT. The chain joins TRBV5-1 to TRBJ1-4, with a possible D match to TRBD1 (6 bases). Trimming stripped 7 bases from V and 5 bases from J, with 18 bases between. The CDR3 is 15 amino acids. Germline CDR1 is SGHRS and CDR2 is YFSETQ.

This clonotype was counted between two and nine times. This chain connects TRBV28 to TRBJ2-1; 12 positions match TRBD1. The CDR3 is made up of 16 amino acids. Germline V gene sequence: CDR1 MDHEN, CDR2 SYDVKM. Germline trimming cut 6 bases from V and 6 bases from J; bases unmatched to any gene: 9. The CDR3 reads CASSPTGTGGSNEQFF. For the CDR3, the DNA is TGTGCCAGCAGCCCTACCGGGACAGGGGGCTCCAATGAGCAGTTCTTC.

Ten or more counts support this clonotype. The V gene is TRBV7-2, the J gene TRBJ2-3; perhaps TRBD1 as D (6 bases). This CDR3 has 15 amino acids. CDR1 and CDR2 (germline): SGHTA, FQGNSA. Trimming left V 6 bases short and J 0 bases short, with 13 bases between. This chain's CDR3 is CASSSEGVSTDTQYF. The CDR3 DNA reads as TGTGCCAGCAGTTCCGAGGGGGTGAGCACAGATACGCAGTATTTT.

The chain couples TRBV7-3 to TRBJ2-1, with unresolved D. V was cut by 5 bases and J by 12 bases, with 17 bases left in between. CDR3 length equals 13 residues. Germline V gene lookup returns CDR1 SGHTA and CDR2 FQGTGA. CDR3: CASSQGDGLRQFF. Here the CDR3 DNA reads TGTGCCAGCAGCCAAGGTGACGGTTTGAGGCAGTTCTTC.

This clonotype was seen a few times. The rearrangement joins TRBV12-3 or TRBV12-4 to TRBJ1-5; no definite D call. Deletions cut 1 base from V and 0 bases from J, with 4 bases between. This CDR3 is 14 amino acids long. CDR3 protein: CASSLGLSNQPQHF. The DNA of the CDR3 is TGTGCCAGCAGTTTAGGCCTTAGCAATCAGCCCCAGCATTTT.

This clonotype was counted at least ten times. V usage is TRBV15 and J usage is TRBJ2-2; D ambiguous. The CDR3 covers 13 residues. Germline V gene data show CDR1 as LNHNV and CDR2 as YYDKDF (reference sequence). The ends were cut back, 0 bases at V and 8 bases at J, with 7 bases in the middle. CDR3 coding DNA: TGTGCCACCAGCAGAGATTTCTCTGGGGAGCTGTTTTTT. This codes for CATSRDFSGELFF.

This clonotype appeared a few times. The chain recombines TRBV12-3 or TRBV12-4 with TRBJ2-5, with TRBD2 as a possible D gene (7 bases). The CDR3 sequence is 13 residues long. Trimming cost V 3 bases and J 4 bases, with 9 bases left between them. The CDR3 bases are TGTGCCAGCAGTTTGCGGGGGCCAGAGACCCAGTACTTC. Its translation is CASSLRGPETQYF.

This clonotype has at least ten counts. This chain connects TRBV7-3 to TRBJ1-1, with a weak D call TRBD1 (5 bases). CDR3 length: 13 amino acids. The V and J ends lost 1 base and 6 bases respectively, with 9 bases between them. Germline V CDR1 and CDR2: SGHTA, FQGTGA. The CDR3, as DNA: TGTGCCAGCAGCTTAATCGGGACCGCTGAAGCTTTCTTT. Encoded protein: CASSLIGTAEAFF.

The rearrangement joins TRBV2 to TRBJ2-5, with a possible D match to TRBD2 (5 bases). The germline gives CDR1 SNHLY, CDR2 FYNNEI. The CDR3 totals 14 residues. Trimming took 7 bases from V and 5 from J, leaving 17 bases between them. This CDR3 is CASMGRPVGETQYF. DNA of the CDR3: TGTGCCAGCATGGGGAGACCCGTTGGGGAGACCCAGTACTTC.

This chain uses TRBV6-6 with TRBJ1-6; D is possibly TRBD1 (6 bases). Germline loops: CDR1 MNHNY, CDR2 SVGAGI (reference sequence). The length of the CDR3 is 15 residues. V gave up 4 bases and J gave up 7 bases, with 14 bases separating them. CDR3 region: CASSSESQGNSPLHF. In DNA, the CDR3 is TGTGCCAGCAGTTCCGAATCGCAGGGGAATTCACCCCTCCACTTT.

CDR3 in amino acids: CASSLAGDRADTQYF. The DNA of the CDR3 is TGTGCCAGCAGCTTAGCCGGGGACAGGGCGGATACGCAGTATTTT. This chain connects TRBV11-1 to TRBJ2-3; 9 bases agree with TRBD1. With V trimmed by 0 bases and J by 6 bases, 4 bases remained unmatched. CDR3 size: 15 residues. Germline V lookup: CDR1 SGHAT, CDR2 FQDESV (reference sequence).

This clonotype was detected many times. V gene TRBV7-6 combines with J gene TRBJ2-5; 11 bases fit TRBD2. With 1 base clipped from V and 2 bases from J, the junction kept 3 bases outside the gene matches. Looked up from germline, CDR1 is SGHVS and CDR2 is FNYEAQ. There are 16 residues in the CDR3. The CDR3 sequence: CASSLGTSGGQETQYF. Written as DNA, the CDR3 is TGTGCCAGCAGCTTAGGAACTAGCGGGGGTCAAGAGACCCAGTACTTC.

This clonotype was seen ten or more times. V is TRBV20-1 and J is TRBJ1-1; weak D call: TRBD1 (6 bases). V dropped 1 base and J dropped 4 bases, with 13 bases sitting between them. This CDR3 region has 14 residues. The germline CDR1 and CDR2 sequences are DFQATT and SNEGSKA (reference sequence). The CDR3 nucleotides read TGCAGTGCTAGAGCCAGGGGAATGAGCACTGAAGCTTTCTTT. Its translation is CSARARGMSTEAFF.

There are a few counts of this clonotype. This chain connects TRBV20-1 to TRBJ1-1; TRBD1 matches 7 bases. Germline loops: CDR1 DFQATT, CDR2 SNEGSKA (reference sequence). The CDR3 length is 13 residues. Trimming at V came to 5 bases and at J to 4 bases, leaving 7 bases not matched to a gene. CDR3 nucleotide sequence: TGCAGTGCTGCTGACAGGGTAGGCACTGAAGCTTTCTTT. It encodes CSAADRVGTEAFF.

The chain carries TRBV20-1 and TRBJ2-1; 8 bases are a match to TRBD1. The CDR3 runs to 14 residues. V dropped 5 bases and J dropped 10; count of bases not matched to a gene: 13. Germline assignment: CDR1 DFQATT and CDR2 SNEGSKA (reference sequence). The CDR3 bases are TGCAGTGCTCTTCTAGGGCCAGGGGGCGGCGAGCAGTTCTTC. This sequence encodes CSALLGPGGGEQFF.

This clonotype was counted many times. The chain is built from TRBV20-1 and TRBJ1-5, with D possibly matching TRBD1 (5 bases). Germline V lookup: CDR1 DFQATT, CDR2 SNEGSKA (reference sequence). CDR3 length: 16 residues. V gave up 4 bases and J gave up 2 bases, with 18 bases separating them. The CDR3 DNA reads TGCAGTGCTATTACCGGGACCTCAAATGGCAATCAGCCCCAGCATTTT. Translating gives CSAITGTSNGNQPQHF.

The rearrangement uses TRBV10-3 and TRBJ2-7, with 7 nucleotides matching TRBD2. CDR3 size: 16 residues. After removal of 3 bases from V and 0 bases from J, the junction contained 8 bases not matched to a gene. The V gene's germline CDR1 is ENHRY and CDR2 SYGVKD. The CDR3 spells CAISDTGRTSSYEQYV. The CDR3 DNA reads as TGTGCCATCAGTGACACGGGGAGGACTAGCTCCTACGAGCAGTACGTC.

This clonotype was observed at least ten times. The chain employs TRBV20-1 and TRBJ2-3; D is uncertain. The CDR3 is 14 amino acids. The V gene's germline CDR1 is DFQATT and CDR2 SNEGSKA (reference sequence). The V gene lost 5 bases and the J gene lost 2 bases, with 14 bases spanning the gap. CDR3 amino acids: CSAPQAADTDTQYF. As DNA, the CDR3 is TGCAGTGCTCCTCAGGCGGCCGACACAGATACGCAGTATTTT.

This clonotype was seen a handful of times. The genes are TRBV2 and TRBJ1-5; D not certain. Trimming shortened V by 2 bases and J by 8 bases, and 13 bases separated the two germline ends. Germline V gene data show CDR1 as SNHLY and CDR2 as FYNNEI. The CDR3 has 14 residues. As DNA, the CDR3 is TGTGCCAGCAGTGAAACCGGGAAACCGGAGCCCCAGCATTTT. Protein product: CASSETGKPEPQHF.

This clonotype was observed at least ten times. The chain joins TRBV30 to TRBJ2-2; tentative D call: TRBD1 (5 bases). The V end lost 6 bases, the J end lost 1 base, and 9 bases lay between the germline ends. The CDR3 runs to 13 residues. Germline V gives CDR1 GTSNPN, CDR2 SVGIG (reference sequence). The CDR3 region is CACSTGNTGELFF. The CDR3 region has the DNA TGTGCCTGCTCCACAGGGAACACCGGGGAGCTGTTTTTT.

This clonotype occurred many times. The chain links TRBV7-9 to TRBJ1-2; TRBD1 is a possible D gene (5 bases). This CDR3 is built from 17 residues. The germline V gene has CDR1 SEHNR and CDR2 FQNEAQ (reference sequence). V was trimmed by 4 bases and J by 3 bases, leaving 21 bases between them. CDR3 protein: CASSSQTEMKSYYGYTF. The CDR3 nucleotides read TGTGCCAGCAGCTCTCAGACAGAGATGAAATCATACTATGGCTACACCTTC.

This clonotype was counted between two and nine times. The V call is TRBV12-3 or TRBV12-4, the J call TRBJ1-2; D might be TRBD1 (6 bases). Trimming cost V 7 bases and J 2 bases, with 17 bases left between them. This CDR3 is built from 15 residues. This CDR3 is CASTFRGARNYGYTF. DNA of the CDR3: TGTGCCAGCACCTTCCGGGGGGCGCGGAACTATGGCTACACCTTC.

This clonotype was seen many times. In DNA form, the CDR3 reads TGTGCCACGGCTAACCGGGACGGGAAATACAATGAGCAGTTCTTC. It translates to CATANRDGKYNEQFF. The V call is TRBV2, the J call TRBJ2-1; D is perhaps TRBD1 or TRBD2 (5 bases each). Germline V CDR1 and CDR2: SNHLY, FYNNEI. The V and J ends lost 10 bases and 4 bases respectively, with 20 bases between them. The CDR3 consists of 15 residues.